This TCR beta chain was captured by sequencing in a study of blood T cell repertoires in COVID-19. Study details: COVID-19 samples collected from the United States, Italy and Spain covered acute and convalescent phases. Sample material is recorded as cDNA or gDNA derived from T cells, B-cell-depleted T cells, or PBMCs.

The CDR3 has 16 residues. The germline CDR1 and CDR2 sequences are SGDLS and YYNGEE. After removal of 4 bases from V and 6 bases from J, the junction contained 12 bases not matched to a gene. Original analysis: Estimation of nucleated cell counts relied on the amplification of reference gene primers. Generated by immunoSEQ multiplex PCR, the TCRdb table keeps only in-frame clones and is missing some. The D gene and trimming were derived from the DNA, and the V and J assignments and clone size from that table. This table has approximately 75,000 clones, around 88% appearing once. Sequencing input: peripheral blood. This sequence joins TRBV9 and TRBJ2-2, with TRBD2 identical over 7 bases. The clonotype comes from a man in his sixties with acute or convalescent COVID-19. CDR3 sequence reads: CASSPPFVSGAGELFF. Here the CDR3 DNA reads TGTGCCAGCAGCCCCCCTTTTGTCAGCGGGGCCGGGGAGCTGTTTTTT. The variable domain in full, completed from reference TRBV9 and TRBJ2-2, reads DSGVTQTPKHLITATGQRVTLRCSPRSGDLSVYWYQQSLDQGLQFLIQYYNGEERAKGNILERFSAQQFPDLHSELNLSSLELGDSALYFCASSPPFVSGAGELFFGEGSRLTVL.